The 27 T cell receptor beta chains in this list originate from one sample, sequenced in a study of Ad26.COV2.S vaccination and SARS-CoV-2 variants. Treatment here: around 19 received Ad26.COV2.S at low or high dose, single or two shots; about 5 received placebo; per-sample allocation not given. At day 63 after the first vaccine or placebo injection, samples were drawn. The repertoire was sequenced with immunoSEQ multiplex PCR; TCRdb's copy has only in-frame clones and lacks some. Among roughly 700,000 clones, more than 70% were seen once, and the ten largest hold about 1.5%. The sample in question was peripheral blood, obtained in a trial of Ad26.COV2.S vaccine versus placebo. The source of these receptors is a person between 18 and 59 years old who received the Ad26.COV2.S COVID-19 vaccine or a placebo.

This chain links TRBV7-2 with TRBJ2-7; TRBD1 is a possible D gene (6 bases). The germline V gene has CDR1 SGHTA and CDR2 FQGNSA. There are 17 residues in the CDR3. Trimming shortened V by 0 bases and J by 2 bases, and 17 bases separated the two germline ends. The CDR3, as DNA: TGTGCCAGCAGCTTAGCCACGACGGCAGGGGCGGCCTACGAGCAGTACTTC. Its translation is CASSLATTAGAAYEQYF.

About this clone itself: This sample also contains other DNA sequences that code for the same CDR3. J is TRBJ2-7 and V is TRBV7-9; TRBD2 aligns across 8 bases. The CDR3 is made up of 11 amino acids. V was pared by 5 bases and J by 7 bases, with 1 base of the junction left unmatched. From germline, CDR1 is SEHNR and CDR2 FQNEAQ (reference sequence). CDR3 nucleotide sequence: TGTGCCAGCAGCCCGGGGGGGGAGCAGTACTTC. Its translation: CASSPGGEQYF. Together with reference TRBV7-9 and TRBJ2-7, the CDR3 gives the full variable domain: DTGVSQNPRHKITKRGQNVTFRCDPISEHNRLYWYRQTLGQGPEFLTYFQNEAQLEKSRLLSDRFSAERPKGSFSTLEIQRTEQGDSAMYLCASSPGGEQYFGPGTRLTVT.

The V and J genes are TRBV7-2 and TRBJ2-7, with 8 bases identical to TRBD1. Germline-derived CDR1 and CDR2 are SGHTA and FQGNSA. The CDR3 loop spans 12 amino acids. The ends lost 3 bases at V and 5 bases at J; junction bases unmatched: 0. CDR3 nucleotides: TGTGCCAGCAGCTTGACAGGGGACGAGCAGTACTTC. Translation gives CASSLTGDEQYF.

This clone was counted a single time. The CDR3: CASRRLAGEETQYF. The DNA of the CDR3 is TGTGCCAGTAGGCGACTAGCGGGGGAAGAGACCCAGTACTTC. This chain connects TRBV19 to TRBJ2-5; the match to TRBD2 covers 12 bases. From germline, CDR1 is LNHDA and CDR2 SQIVND (reference sequence). There are 14 residues in the CDR3. The V and J ends lost 6 bases and 3 bases, in that order; junction bases with no gene match: 2.

The rearrangement uses TRBV7-2 and TRBJ2-3; TRBD2 is a possible D gene (5 bases). With 0 bases removed from V and 9 bases from J, the gap between germline ends came to 13 bases. Germline-derived CDR1 and CDR2 are SGHTA and FQGNSA. This CDR3 is built from 14 residues. For the CDR3, the DNA is TGTGCCAGCAGCTTAGCCCGGGGATTTGAGACGCAGTATTTT. The encoded protein is CASSLARGFETQYF.

The chain recombines TRBV7-6 with TRBJ1-3, with D perhaps matching TRBD1 (5 bases). V was trimmed by 5 bases and J by 2 bases, leaving 13 bases between them. Germline CDR1 and CDR2: SGHVS and FNYEAQ. CDR3 length: 15 residues. The CDR3, as DNA: TGTGCCAGCAGCACCCCCGGGACTGCTGGAAACACCATATATTTT. It translates to CASSTPGTAGNTIYF.

The chain is built from TRBV6-6 and TRBJ1-1, with unresolved D. V was clipped by 4 bases and J by 2 bases, with 14 bases between them. Germline-derived CDR1 and CDR2 are MNHNY and SVGAGI (reference sequence). The CDR3 length is 15 residues. CDR3 coding DNA: TGTGCCAGCAGTTTCAACAGCCCAGCAAACACTGAAGCTTTCTTT. Translated, it gives CASSFNSPANTEAFF.

This clone appeared a single time. The rearrangement joins TRBV27 to TRBJ2-5; the D gene is possibly TRBD2 (6 bases). Trimming took off 5 bases at V and 5 bases at J, with 15 bases between the two ends. CDR3 length: 14 amino acids. Looked up from germline, CDR1 is MNHEY and CDR2 is SMNVEV (reference sequence). The CDR3 loop is CASSPDGRWETQYF. DNA for the CDR3: TGTGCCAGCAGTCCGGACGGGAGATGGGAGACCCAGTACTTC.

This chain links TRBV7-2 with TRBJ2-1; TRBD1 matches at 9 bases. There are 16 residues in the CDR3. Germline loops: CDR1 SGHTA, CDR2 FQGNSA. V lost 5 bases to trimming and J lost 5 bases; unmatched junction nucleotides: 10. The CDR3 DNA reads TGTGCCAGCAGCCGCCAGGGGGGACAGGGCAACAATGAGCAGTTCTTC. This sequence encodes CASSRQGGQGNNEQFF.

The chain uses TRBV5-3 and TRBJ2-6; unclear D gene. TRBV5-3 qualifies as an ORF whose function is uncertain. This CDR3 spans 14 amino acids. Trimming left V 4 bases short and J 0 bases short, with 5 bases between. DNA for the CDR3: TGTGCCAGAAGCCCGACCTCTGGGGCCAACGTCCTGACTTTC. This encodes CARSPTSGANVLTF.

V gene TRBV5-5 combines with J gene TRBJ2-2; 9 nucleotides match TRBD1. Germline CDR1 and CDR2: SGHKS and YYEKEE (reference sequence). The CDR3 runs to 18 residues. V lost 3 bases to trimming and J lost 5 bases; unmatched junction nucleotides: 14. CDR3 protein: CASSSPGQGIWRTGELFF. Here the CDR3 DNA reads TGTGCCAGCAGCTCCCCGGGACAGGGTATTTGGAGGACCGGGGAGCTGTTTTTT.

On this clone: The sample has other DNA sequences that encode this CDR3 too. J is TRBJ1-1 and V is TRBV30; D is unclear. V was pared by 5 bases and J by 0 bases, with 7 bases between. In germline, CDR1 is GTSNPN, CDR2 SVGIG (reference sequence). This CDR3 has 12 residues. CDR3 nucleotide sequence: TGTGCCTGGGGCAGGATGAACACTGAAGCTTTCTTT. It encodes CAWGRMNTEAFF.

As concerns this clone: One base away lies a much larger clone, so this may be a sequencing read error. Within the sample, other DNA sequences also encode this same CDR3. V and J are TRBV7-8 and TRBJ2-3, with D uncertain. This CDR3 has 11 residues. Per germline, CDR1 SGHVS and CDR2 FQNEAQ. The V gene lost 5 bases and the J gene lost 3 bases, with 3 bases spanning the gap. CDR3 bases: TGTGCCAGCAGCCTGACAGATACGCAGTATTTT. Translated, it gives CASSLTDTQYF.

The V gene is TRBV5-1, the J gene TRBJ2-3, with D perhaps TRBD1 (6 bases). Germline assignment: CDR1 SGHRS and CDR2 YFSETQ. This CDR3 has 15 residues. The V end was cut by 4 bases, the J end by 0 bases, with 12 bases between. The CDR3 DNA sequence: TGCGCCAGCAGCATCGGACAGACAAGCACAGATACGCAGTATTTT. This gives the protein CASSIGQTSTDTQYF.

The chain carries TRBV2 and TRBJ1-6; unclear D gene. CDR1 is SNHLY and CDR2 is FYNNEI in the germline V gene. The ends were cut back, 9 bases at V and 0 bases at J, with 15 bases in the middle. This CDR3 is built from 16 residues. The CDR3 bases are TGTGCCAGTTACCCCCCCCTGAGCTCCTATAATTCACCCCTCCACTTT. It codes for CASYPPLSSYNSPLHF.

V gene TRBV9 combines with J gene TRBJ2-3; D gene unclear. The CDR3 loop spans 14 amino acids. Trimming left V 0 bases short and J 1 base short, with 6 bases between. CDR1 and CDR2 (germline): SGDLS, YYNGEE. CDR3 residues: CASSVESGTDTQYF. The CDR3 DNA is TGTGCCAGCAGCGTAGAATCGGGCACAGATACGCAGTATTTT.

This chain connects TRBV19 to TRBJ1-5; D gene ambiguous. Germline V gene data show CDR1 as LNHDA and CDR2 as SQIVND (reference sequence). CDR3 length: 13 residues. Trimming removed 3 bases at V and 5 bases at J, with 8 bases between. The CDR3 reads CASSITTDQPQHF. The CDR3 DNA reads as TGTGCCAGTAGTATTACCACAGATCAGCCCCAGCATTTT.

This clone turned up a few times. J is TRBJ2-1 and V is TRBV7-8, with TRBD2 matching 9 bases. This CDR3 is 17 amino acids long. Germline CDR1 reads SGHVS; CDR2 reads FQNEAQ. The junction had 7 bases not matched to a gene; V was cut back by 4 bases and J by 0 bases. The CDR3 region has the DNA TGTGCCAGCAGCTCGACGATTAGCGGGAGCTCCTACAATGAGCAGTTCTTC. Amino acids: CASSSTISGSSYNEQFF.

The chain couples TRBV7-2 to TRBJ2-1; D unclear. CDR1 and CDR2 from the germline V gene are SGHTA and FQGNSA. The CDR3 is made up of 12 amino acids. V lost 4 bases to trimming and J lost 8 bases, with 9 bases between them. DNA for the CDR3: TGTGCCAGCAGCTCCCCGTTGTATGAGCAGTTCTTC. It translates to CASSSPLYEQFF.

This clone was observed a few times. Other nucleotide sequences in the sample specify the same CDR3. The chain is built from TRBV5-4 and TRBJ2-3; 7 bases are shared with TRBD2. Unmatched junction bases numbered 2, after V lost 0 bases and J lost 1 base. Per the germline V gene, CDR1 is SGHNT and CDR2 is YYREEE (reference sequence). CDR3 length: 15 amino acids. The chain's CDR3 is CASSLGLAGTDTQYF. CDR3 DNA sequence: TGTGCCAGCAGCTTGGGTCTAGCGGGCACAGATACGCAGTATTTT.

The chain joins TRBV2 to TRBJ1-2; D unresolved. The CDR3 totals 15 residues. Germline V gene data show CDR1 as SNHLY and CDR2 as FYNNEI. Trimming shortened V by 6 bases and J by 5 bases, and 19 bases separated the two germline ends. In DNA, the CDR3 is TGTGCCAGCAGCTCGAGCCGGGAACCAATTTATGGCTACACCTTC. It is translated as CASSSSREPIYGYTF.

This clone has a single count. The chain is built from TRBV29-1 and TRBJ1-1; D unresolved. The CDR3 sequence is 11 residues long. V lost 4 bases, J lost 5 bases, and 8 bases lay in between. The V gene's germline CDR1 is SQVTM and CDR2 ANQGSEA. CDR3 loop: CSVVLGTEAFF. DNA of the CDR3: TGCAGCGTTGTTTTGGGAACTGAAGCTTTCTTT.

V gene TRBV20-1 combines with J gene TRBJ2-1; 11 positions match TRBD2. Trimming took 3 bases from V and 4 from J; bases not matched to a gene: 2. Looked up from germline, CDR1 is DFQATT and CDR2 is SNEGSKA (reference sequence). The CDR3 is made up of 14 amino acids. The CDR3 nucleotides are TGCAGTGCTAGTAGCGGGGGGGATTACAATGAGCAGTTCTTC. Translating it yields CSASSGGDYNEQFF.

This chain uses TRBV7-8 with TRBJ2-7; the D is unclear. V shed 5 bases and J shed 5 bases, with 10 bases lying between them. This CDR3 has 12 residues. Germline CDR1 reads SGHVS; CDR2 reads FQNEAQ. In DNA form, the CDR3 reads TGTGCCAGCAGCGCAGACACCCACGAGCAGTACTTC. Protein product: CASSADTHEQYF.

The V call is TRBV5-5, the J call TRBJ1-2, with D hard to call. Between the trimmed V and J ends, which lost 1 base and 7 bases, there was a span of 11 bases. This CDR3 comprises 13 residues. Germline V gives CDR1 SGHKS, CDR2 YYEKEE (reference sequence). CDR3 sequence reads: CASSLLMVAGYTF. In nucleotides, the CDR3 is TGTGCCAGCAGCTTGCTTATGGTAGCTGGCTACACCTTC.

On this clone: In the same sample, other DNA sequences code for this CDR3. The chain is built from TRBV20-1 and TRBJ1-2; D not certain. The CDR3 consists of 11 residues. V lost 5 bases and J 4 bases, leaving 8 bases between the germline ends. Germline lookup yields CDR1 DFQATT and CDR2 SNEGSKA (reference sequence). The CDR3 DNA reads as TGCAGTGCTCGTGCCGGCTATGGCTACACCTTC. Its translation is CSARAGYGYTF.

The chain employs TRBV7-9 and TRBJ2-1, with 9 positions matching TRBD1. Losses at the gene ends were 8 bases for V and 10 bases for J; bases not matched to a gene: 6. The CDR3 is 12 amino acids. Per the germline V gene, CDR1 is SEHNR and CDR2 is FQNEAQ (reference sequence). CDR3 nucleotide sequence: TGTGCCAGCGGGGACAGGGTAGGCGAGCAGTTCTTC. It codes for CASGDRVGEQFF.